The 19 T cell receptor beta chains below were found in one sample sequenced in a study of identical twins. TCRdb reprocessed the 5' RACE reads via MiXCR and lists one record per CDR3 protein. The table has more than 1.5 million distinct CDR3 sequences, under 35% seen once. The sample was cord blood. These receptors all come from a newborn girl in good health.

The DNA of the CDR3 is TGTGCCAGCAGTCCTACTAGCGGGAGAACTGGGGAGACCCAGTACTTC. This sequence encodes CASSPTSGRTGETQYF. The chain joins TRBV28 to TRBJ2-5, with 11 bases identical to TRBD2. Germline V gives CDR1 MDHEN, CDR2 SYDVKM. The V segment lost 5 bases and the J segment 5 bases; nucleotides outside the gene matches: 10. This CDR3 is built from 16 residues. Full variable domain (remainder filled in from reference TRBV28 and TRBJ2-5): DVKVTQSSRYLVKRTGEKVFLECVQDMDHENMFWYRQDPGLGLRLIYFSYDVKMKEKGDIPEGYSVSREKKERFSLILESASTNQTSMYLCASSPTSGRTGETQYFGPGTRLLVL.

Written as DNA, the CDR3 is TGCAGCGTTGAATCGGGGGGACCACAACGTTGGTCTGGGGCCAACGTCCTGACTTTC. Its translation is CSVESGGPQRWSGANVLTF. The J gene is TRBJ2-6, the V gene TRBV29-1, with TRBD2 matching over 7 bases. The CDR3 has 19 residues. V was clipped by 2 bases and J by 1 base; unmatched bases: 14. The V gene's germline CDR1 is SQVTM and CDR2 ANQGSEA.

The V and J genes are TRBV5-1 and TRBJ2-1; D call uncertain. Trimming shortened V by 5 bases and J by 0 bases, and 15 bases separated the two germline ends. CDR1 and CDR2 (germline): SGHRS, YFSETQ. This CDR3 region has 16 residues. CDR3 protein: CASSPNWVSSYNEQFF. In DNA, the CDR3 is TGCGCCAGCAGTCCAAACTGGGTGAGCTCCTACAATGAGCAGTTCTTC.

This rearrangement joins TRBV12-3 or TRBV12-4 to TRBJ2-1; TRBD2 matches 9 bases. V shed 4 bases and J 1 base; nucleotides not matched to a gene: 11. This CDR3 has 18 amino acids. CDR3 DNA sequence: TGTGCCAGCAGTTCAACCCTGCGGGGGGGGAAATCCTACAATGAGCAGTTCTTC. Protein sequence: CASSSTLRGGKSYNEQFF.

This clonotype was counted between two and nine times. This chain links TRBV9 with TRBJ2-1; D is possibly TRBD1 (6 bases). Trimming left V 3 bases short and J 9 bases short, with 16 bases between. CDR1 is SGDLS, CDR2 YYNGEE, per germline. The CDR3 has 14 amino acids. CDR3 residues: CASSEDTGFPEQFF. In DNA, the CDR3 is TGTGCCAGCAGCGAGGACACAGGGTTTCCTGAGCAGTTCTTC.

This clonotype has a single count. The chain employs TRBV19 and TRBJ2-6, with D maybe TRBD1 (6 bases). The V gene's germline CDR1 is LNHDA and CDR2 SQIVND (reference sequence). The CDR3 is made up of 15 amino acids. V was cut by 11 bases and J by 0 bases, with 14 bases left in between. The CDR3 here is CAGLGDNSGANVLTF. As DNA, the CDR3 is TGTGCCGGTTTGGGGGACAACTCTGGGGCCAACGTCCTGACTTTC.

DNA for the CDR3: TGCAGTGCTAGGGTAGCGGGAGGGGGTGGAGAGACCCAGTACTTC. It codes for CSARVAGGGGETQYF. V usage is TRBV20-1 and J usage is TRBJ2-5; 11 bases are a match to TRBD2. CDR3 length equals 15 residues. The junction had 7 bases not matched to a gene; V was cut back by 3 bases and J by 4 bases. Germline CDR1 and CDR2: DFQATT and SNEGSKA (reference sequence).

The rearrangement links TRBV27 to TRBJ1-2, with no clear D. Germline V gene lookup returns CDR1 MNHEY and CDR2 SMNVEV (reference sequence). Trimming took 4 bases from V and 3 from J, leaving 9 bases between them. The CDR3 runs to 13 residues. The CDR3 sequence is CASSYVPDYGYTF. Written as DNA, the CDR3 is TGTGCCAGCAGTTATGTGCCGGACTATGGCTACACCTTC.

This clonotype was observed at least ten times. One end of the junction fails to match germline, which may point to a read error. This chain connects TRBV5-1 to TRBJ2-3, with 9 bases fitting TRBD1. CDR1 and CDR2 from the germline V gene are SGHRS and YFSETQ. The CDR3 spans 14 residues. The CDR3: CASSLDRGRDTQYF. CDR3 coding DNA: TGTGCCAGCAGTTTGGACAGGGGCAGAGATACGCAGTATTTT. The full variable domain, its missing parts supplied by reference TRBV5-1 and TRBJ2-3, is KAGVTQTPRYLIKTRGQQVTLSCSPISGHRSVSWYQQTPGQGLQFLFEYFSETQRNKGNFPGRFSGRQFSNSRSEMNVSTLELGDSALYLCASSLDRGRDTQYFGPGTRLTVL.

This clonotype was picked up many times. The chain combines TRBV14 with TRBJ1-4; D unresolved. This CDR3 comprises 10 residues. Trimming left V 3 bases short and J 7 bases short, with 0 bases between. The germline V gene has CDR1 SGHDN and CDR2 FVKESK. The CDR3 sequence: CASSHEKLFF. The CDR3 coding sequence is TGTGCCAGCAGCCATGAAAAACTGTTTTTT.

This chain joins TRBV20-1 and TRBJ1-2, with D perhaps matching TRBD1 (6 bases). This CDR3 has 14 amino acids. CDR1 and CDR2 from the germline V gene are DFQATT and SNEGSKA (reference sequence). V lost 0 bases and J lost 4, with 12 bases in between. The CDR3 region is CSARDNRAVYGYTF. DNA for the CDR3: TGCAGTGCTAGAGATAACAGGGCGGTCTATGGCTACACCTTC.

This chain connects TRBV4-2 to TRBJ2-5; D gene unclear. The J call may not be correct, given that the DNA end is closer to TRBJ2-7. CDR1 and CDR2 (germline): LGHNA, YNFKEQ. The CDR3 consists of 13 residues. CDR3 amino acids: CASSQGPLYEQYF. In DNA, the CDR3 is TGTGCCAGCAGCCAAGGGCCCCTTTACGAGCAGTACTTC.

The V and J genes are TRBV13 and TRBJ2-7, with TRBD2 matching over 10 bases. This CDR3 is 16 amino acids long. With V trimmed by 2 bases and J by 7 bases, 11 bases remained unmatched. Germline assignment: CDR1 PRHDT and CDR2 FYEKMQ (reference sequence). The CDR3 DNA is TGTGCCAGCAGCTTAAGGACTAGCGGCCCCTACAATGAGCAGTACTTC. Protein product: CASSLRTSGPYNEQYF. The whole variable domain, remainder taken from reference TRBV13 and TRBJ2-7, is AAGVIQSPRHLIKEKRETATLKCYPIPRHDTVYWYQQGPGQDPQFLISFYEKMQSDKGSIPDRFSAQQFSDYHSELNMSSLELGDSALYFCASSLRTSGPYNEQYFGPGTRLTVT.

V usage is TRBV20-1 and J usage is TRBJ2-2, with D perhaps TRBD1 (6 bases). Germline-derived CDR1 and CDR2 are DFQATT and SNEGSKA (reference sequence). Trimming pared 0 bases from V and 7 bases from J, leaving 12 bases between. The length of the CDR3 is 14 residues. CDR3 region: CSARDLTGSGELFF. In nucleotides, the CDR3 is TGCAGTGCTAGAGATCTCACAGGGAGCGGGGAGCTGTTTTTT.

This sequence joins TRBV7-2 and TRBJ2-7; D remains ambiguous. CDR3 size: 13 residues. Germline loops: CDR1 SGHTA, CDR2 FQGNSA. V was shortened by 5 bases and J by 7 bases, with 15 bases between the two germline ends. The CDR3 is CASSLRKDQEQYF. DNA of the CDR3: TGTGCCAGCAGCCTCCGGAAGGACCAAGAGCAGTACTTC.

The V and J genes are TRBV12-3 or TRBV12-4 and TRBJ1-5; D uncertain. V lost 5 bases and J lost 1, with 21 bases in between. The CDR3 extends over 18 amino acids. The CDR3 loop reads CASSPVRAHLGSNQPQHF. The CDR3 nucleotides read TGTGCCAGCAGTCCCGTTCGCGCCCACCTGGGGAGCAATCAGCCCCAGCATTTT.

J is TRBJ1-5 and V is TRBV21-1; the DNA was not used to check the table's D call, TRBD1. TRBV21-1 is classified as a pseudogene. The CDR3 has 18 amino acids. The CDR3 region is CASSKKLYWGRLNQPQHF. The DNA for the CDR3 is TGTGCCAGCAGCAAAAAGTTGTATTGGGGCAGGCTCAATCAGCCCCAGCATTTT.

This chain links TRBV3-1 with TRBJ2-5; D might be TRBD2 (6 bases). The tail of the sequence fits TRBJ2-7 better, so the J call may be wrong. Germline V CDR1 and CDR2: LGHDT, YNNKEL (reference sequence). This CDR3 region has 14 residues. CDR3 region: CASSLASAMDEQYF. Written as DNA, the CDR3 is TGTGCCAGCAGCCTTGCTAGCGCGATGGACGAGCAGTACTTC.

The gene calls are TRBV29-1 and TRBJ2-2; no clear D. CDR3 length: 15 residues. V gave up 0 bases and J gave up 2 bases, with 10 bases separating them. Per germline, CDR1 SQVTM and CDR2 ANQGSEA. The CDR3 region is CSVEDRARNTGELFF. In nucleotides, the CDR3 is TGCAGCGTTGAAGATCGGGCCCGTAACACCGGGGAGCTGTTTTTT.